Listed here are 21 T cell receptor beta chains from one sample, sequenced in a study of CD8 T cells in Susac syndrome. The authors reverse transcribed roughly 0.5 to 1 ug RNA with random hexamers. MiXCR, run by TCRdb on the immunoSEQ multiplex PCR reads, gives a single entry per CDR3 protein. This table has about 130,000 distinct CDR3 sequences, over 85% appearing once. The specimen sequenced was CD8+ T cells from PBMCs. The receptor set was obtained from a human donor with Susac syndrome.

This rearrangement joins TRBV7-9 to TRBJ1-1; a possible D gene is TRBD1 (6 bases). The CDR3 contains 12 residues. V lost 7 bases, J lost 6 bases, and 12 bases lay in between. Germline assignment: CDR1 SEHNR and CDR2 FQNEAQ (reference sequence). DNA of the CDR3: TGTGCCAGCACTCTAGGGGGGGCTGAAGCTTTCTTT. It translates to CASTLGGAEAFF.

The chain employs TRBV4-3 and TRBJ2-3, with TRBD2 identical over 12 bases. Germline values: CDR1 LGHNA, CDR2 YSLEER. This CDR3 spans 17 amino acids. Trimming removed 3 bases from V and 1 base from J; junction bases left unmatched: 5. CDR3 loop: CASSQETSGRGTDTQYF. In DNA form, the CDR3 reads TGCGCCAGCAGCCAGGAGACTAGCGGGAGAGGCACAGATACGCAGTATTTT.

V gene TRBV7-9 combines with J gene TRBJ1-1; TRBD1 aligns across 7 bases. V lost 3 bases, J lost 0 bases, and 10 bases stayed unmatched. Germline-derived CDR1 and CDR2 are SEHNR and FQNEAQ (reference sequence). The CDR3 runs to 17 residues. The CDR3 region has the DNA TGTGCCAGCAGCTTGGCGGGGAAGGGGACAGTGAACACTGAAGCTTTCTTT. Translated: CASSLAGKGTVNTEAFF.

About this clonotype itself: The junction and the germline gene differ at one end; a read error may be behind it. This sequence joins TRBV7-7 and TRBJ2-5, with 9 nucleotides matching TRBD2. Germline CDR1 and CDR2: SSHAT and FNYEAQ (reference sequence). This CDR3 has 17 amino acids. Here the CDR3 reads CASSPRTGLAAQETQYF. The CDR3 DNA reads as TGTGCTAGCAGCCCACGCACGGGACTAGCAGCCCAAGAGACCCAGTACTTC.

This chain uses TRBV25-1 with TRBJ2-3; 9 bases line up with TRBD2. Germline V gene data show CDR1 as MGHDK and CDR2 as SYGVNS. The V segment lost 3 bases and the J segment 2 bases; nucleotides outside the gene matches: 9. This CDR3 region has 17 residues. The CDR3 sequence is CASSDRGRAGDTDTQYF. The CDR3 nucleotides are TGTGCCAGCAGTGATCGCGGGAGGGCCGGGGACACAGATACGCAGTATTTT.

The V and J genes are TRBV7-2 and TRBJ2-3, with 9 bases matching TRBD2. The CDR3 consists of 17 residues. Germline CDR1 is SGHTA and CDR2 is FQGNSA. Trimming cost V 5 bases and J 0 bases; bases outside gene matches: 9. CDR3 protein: CASSPPEREESTDTQYF. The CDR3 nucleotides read TGTGCCAGCAGCCCCCCGGAGCGGGAGGAAAGCACAGATACGCAGTATTTT.

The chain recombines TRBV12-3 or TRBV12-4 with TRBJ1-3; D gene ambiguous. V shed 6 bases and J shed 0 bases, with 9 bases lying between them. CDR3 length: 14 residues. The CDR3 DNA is TGTGCCAGCAGGGCTCGGGGCTCTGGAAACACCATATATTTT. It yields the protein CASRARGSGNTIYF.

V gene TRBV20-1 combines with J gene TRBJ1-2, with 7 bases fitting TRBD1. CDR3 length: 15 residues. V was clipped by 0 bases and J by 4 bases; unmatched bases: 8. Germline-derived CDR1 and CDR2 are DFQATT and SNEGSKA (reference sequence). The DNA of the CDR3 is TGCAGTGCTAGAGATAAAGGGGGCTCGGTCTATGGCTACACCTTC. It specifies CSARDKGGSVYGYTF.

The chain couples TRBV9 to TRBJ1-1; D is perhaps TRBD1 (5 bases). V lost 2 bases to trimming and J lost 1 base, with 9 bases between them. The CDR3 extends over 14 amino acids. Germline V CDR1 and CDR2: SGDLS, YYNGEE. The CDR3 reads CASSVGGSNTEAFF. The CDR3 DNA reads TGTGCCAGCAGCGTGGGGGGTTCGAACACTGAAGCTTTCTTT. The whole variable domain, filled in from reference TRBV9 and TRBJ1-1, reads DSGVTQTPKHLITATGQRVTLRCSPRSGDLSVYWYQQSLDQGLQFLIQYYNGEERAKGNILERFSAQQFPDLHSELNLSSLELGDSALYFCASSVGGSNTEAFFGQGTRLTVV.

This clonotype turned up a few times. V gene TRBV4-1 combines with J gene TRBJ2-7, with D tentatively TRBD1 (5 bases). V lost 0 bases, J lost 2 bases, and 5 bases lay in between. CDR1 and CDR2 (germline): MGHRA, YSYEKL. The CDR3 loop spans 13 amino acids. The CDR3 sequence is CASSQDRAYEQYF. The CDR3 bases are TGCGCCAGCAGCCAAGACAGGGCCTACGAGCAGTACTTC.

CDR3 sequence: CASSFGTSGGYQETQYF. CDR3 coding DNA: TGTGCCAGCAGTTTCGGGACTAGCGGGGGGTACCAAGAGACCCAGTACTTC. This chain uses TRBV28 with TRBJ2-5; 15 positions match TRBD2. CDR3 length equals 17 residues. Germline CDR1 reads MDHEN; CDR2 reads SYDVKM. J lost 0 bases, V lost 3 bases, and 2 bases had no gene match.

The CDR3 is CAWSVAPVGYGYTF. CDR3 DNA: TGTGCCTGGAGTGTAGCCCCGGTGGGCTATGGCTACACCTTC. The chain is built from TRBV30 and TRBJ1-2; D ambiguous. V lost 0 bases, J lost 4 bases, and 12 bases lay in between. In germline, CDR1 is GTSNPN, CDR2 SVGIG (reference sequence). The CDR3 has 14 amino acids.

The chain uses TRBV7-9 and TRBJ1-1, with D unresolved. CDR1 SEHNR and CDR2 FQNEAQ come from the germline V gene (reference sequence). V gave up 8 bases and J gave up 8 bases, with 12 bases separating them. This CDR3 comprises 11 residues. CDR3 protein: CASEWHPEAFF. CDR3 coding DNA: TGTGCCAGCGAGTGGCACCCGGAAGCTTTCTTT.

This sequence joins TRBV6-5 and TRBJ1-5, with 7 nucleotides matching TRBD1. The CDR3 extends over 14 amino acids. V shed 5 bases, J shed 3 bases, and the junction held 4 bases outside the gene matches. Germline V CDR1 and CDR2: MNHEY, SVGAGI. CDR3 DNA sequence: TGTGCCAGCAGTCCGACAGGGCCCAATCAGCCCCAGCATTTT. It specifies CASSPTGPNQPQHF.

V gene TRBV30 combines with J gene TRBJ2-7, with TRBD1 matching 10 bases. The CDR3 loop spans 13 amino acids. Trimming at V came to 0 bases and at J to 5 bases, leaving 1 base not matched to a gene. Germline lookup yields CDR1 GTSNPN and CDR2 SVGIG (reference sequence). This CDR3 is CAWSVGQGDEQYF. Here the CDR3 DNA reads TGTGCCTGGAGTGTCGGACAGGGGGACGAGCAGTACTTC.

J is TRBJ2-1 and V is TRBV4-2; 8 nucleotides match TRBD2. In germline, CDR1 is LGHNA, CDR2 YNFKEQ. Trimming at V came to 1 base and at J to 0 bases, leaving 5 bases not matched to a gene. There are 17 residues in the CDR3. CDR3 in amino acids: CASSQVSLADSYNEQFF. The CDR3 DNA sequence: TGTGCCAGCAGCCAAGTGTCACTAGCGGACTCCTACAATGAGCAGTTCTTC.

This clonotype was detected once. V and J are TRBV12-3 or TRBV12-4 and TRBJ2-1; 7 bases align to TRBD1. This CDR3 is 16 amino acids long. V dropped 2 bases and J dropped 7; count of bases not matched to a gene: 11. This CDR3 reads CASSLWIQGLENEQFF. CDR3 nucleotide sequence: TGTGCCAGCAGTTTATGGATACAGGGGCTAGAAAATGAGCAGTTCTTC.

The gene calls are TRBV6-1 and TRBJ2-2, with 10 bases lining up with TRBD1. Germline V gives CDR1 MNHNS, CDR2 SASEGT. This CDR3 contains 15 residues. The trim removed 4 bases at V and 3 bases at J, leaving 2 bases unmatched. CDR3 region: CASSGGTGDTGELFF. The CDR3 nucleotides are TGTGCCAGCAGTGGCGGGACAGGGGACACCGGGGAGCTGTTTTTT.

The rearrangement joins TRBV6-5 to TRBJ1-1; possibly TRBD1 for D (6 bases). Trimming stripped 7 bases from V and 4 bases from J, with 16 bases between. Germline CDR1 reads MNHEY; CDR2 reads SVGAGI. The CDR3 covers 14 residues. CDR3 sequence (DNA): TGTGCCAGCACCTATACAGGGAAAGGCACTGAAGCTTTCTTT. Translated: CASTYTGKGTEAFF.

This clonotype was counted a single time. In nucleotides, the CDR3 is TGTGCCAGCAGCGGAGACAGCGGGGGGCTTAACTATGGCTACACCTTC. Amino acid sequence: CASSGDSGGLNYGYTF. The chain combines TRBV9 with TRBJ1-2; possible D gene TRBD1, 6 bases. CDR1 and CDR2 (germline): SGDLS, YYNGEE. There are 16 residues in the CDR3. V was pared by 3 bases and J by 1 base, with 16 bases between.

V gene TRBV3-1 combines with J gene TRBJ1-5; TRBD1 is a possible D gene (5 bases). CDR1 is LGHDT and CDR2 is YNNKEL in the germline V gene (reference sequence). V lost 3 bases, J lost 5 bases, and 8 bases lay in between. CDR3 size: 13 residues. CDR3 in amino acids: CASSQEQDQPQHF. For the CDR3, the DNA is TGTGCCAGCAGCCAGGAACAGGATCAGCCCCAGCATTTT.